Listed below are T cell receptor beta chains from one sample, sequenced in a study of T cells after yellow fever vaccination. TCRdb passed the 5' RACE reads through MiXCR, listing each CDR3 protein once. The repertoire includes 610,000 or so distinct CDR3 sequences, about 12% of them detected once, and 14% to 15% sits in the top ten. The material sequenced was PBMCs, taken on the day of the yellow fever booster vaccination. The receptors originated from a man under 40 who received the YFV17D yellow fever vaccine. Each CDR3 is given with its conserved first and last residue. The D gene is left open where the match is weak. The listing skips clone size in some rows; elsewhere it reads once, few, many or a size class.

d_call: TRBD1; clone_size: NA; j_call: TRBJ2-3; v_call: TRBV6-5; cdr3_aa: CASSFHDRGTQYF; cdr3_nt: TGTGCCAGCAGTTTCCACGACAGGGGAACGCAGTATTTT
d_call: TRBD2; clone_size: NA; j_call: TRBJ2-1; v_call: TRBV4-3; cdr3_aa: CASSQELVGLAGDEQFF; cdr3_nt: TGCGCCAGCAGCCAAGAATTAGTTGGACTAGCGGGAGATGAGCAGTTCTTC
d_call: NA; clone_size: NA; j_call: TRBJ2-5; v_call: TRBV20-1; cdr3_aa: CSARDRSQETQYF; cdr3_nt: TGCAGTGCTAGAGATAGGTCCCAAGAGACCCAGTACTTC
d_call: NA; clone_size: NA; j_call: TRBJ1-2; v_call: TRBV6-5; cdr3_aa: CASSYDGGVSYGYTF; cdr3_nt: TGTGCCAGCAGTTACGACGGAGGGGTTAGCTATGGCTACACCTTC
d_call: NA; clone_size: many; j_call: TRBJ2-3; v_call: TRBV24-1; cdr3_aa: CATSGDPASASTDTQYF; cdr3_nt: TGTGCCACCAGTGGGGACCCCGCTAGCGCCAGCACAGATACGCAGTATTTT
d_call: NA; clone_size: few; j_call: TRBJ2-3; v_call: TRBV27; cdr3_aa: CASSGIRPRTDTQYF; cdr3_nt: TGTGCCAGCAGTGGAATCCGACCCCGCACAGATACGCAGTATTTT
d_call: NA; clone_size: many; j_call: TRBJ2-3; v_call: TRBV9; cdr3_aa: CASSLRQGTDTQYF; cdr3_nt: TGTGCCAGCAGCCTAAGACAGGGCACAGATACGCAGTATTTT
d_call: TRBD1; clone_size: few; j_call: TRBJ1-6; v_call: TRBV11-2; cdr3_aa: CASSPRLGQGAYNSPLHF; cdr3_nt: TGTGCCAGCAGCCCGAGATTGGGACAGGGGGCTTATAATTCACCCCTCCACTTT
d_call: TRBD2; clone_size: NA; j_call: TRBJ2-3; v_call: TRBV6-2/TRBV6-3; cdr3_aa: CASSYSLPGGGTDTQYF; cdr3_nt: TGTGCCAGCAGTTACTCCTTACCGGGAGGGGGCACAGATACGCAGTATTTT
d_call: TRBD1; clone_size: NA; j_call: TRBJ2-1; v_call: TRBV7-9; cdr3_aa: CASSLGQAFGKQFF; cdr3_nt: TGTGCCAGCAGCTTGGGACAGGCTTTCGGGAAGCAGTTCTTC
d_call: NA; clone_size: few; j_call: TRBJ2-2; v_call: TRBV15; cdr3_aa: CATSRENRATGELFF; cdr3_nt: TGTGCCACCAGCAGAGAGAACAGGGCCACCGGGGAGCTGTTTTTT
d_call: TRBD2; clone_size: few; j_call: TRBJ2-7; v_call: TRBV7-9; cdr3_aa: CASSFTSGSLTYEQYF; cdr3_nt: TGTGCCAGCAGCTTCACTAGCGGGAGTTTAACCTACGAGCAGTACTTC
d_call: NA; clone_size: few; j_call: TRBJ2-1; v_call: TRBV29-1; cdr3_aa: CSTGTGYNEQFF; cdr3_nt: TGCAGCACCGGGACTGGGTACAATGAGCAGTTCTTC
d_call: NA; clone_size: NA; j_call: TRBJ2-5; v_call: TRBV4-3; cdr3_aa: CASSHGRVEAF; cdr3_nt: TGCGCCAGCAGCCACGGCCGGGTTGAGGCCTTC
d_call: NA; clone_size: few; j_call: TRBJ1-2; v_call: TRBV4-1; cdr3_aa: CASSQDFSLRYGYTF; cdr3_nt: TGCGCCAGCAGCCAAGATTTCAGCCTTAGGTATGGCTACACCTTC
d_call: NA; clone_size: few; j_call: TRBJ2-3; v_call: TRBV29-1; cdr3_aa: CSVEDLGDTQYF; cdr3_nt: TGCAGCGTTGAAGATCTAGGCGATACGCAGTATTTT
d_call: NA; clone_size: few; j_call: TRBJ1-5; v_call: TRBV4-2; cdr3_aa: CASSQVISDDSNQPQHF; cdr3_nt: TGTGCCAGCAGCCAAGTCATCAGCGATGATAGCAATCAGCCCCAGCATTTT
d_call: NA; clone_size: NA; j_call: TRBJ2-7; v_call: TRBV6-5; cdr3_aa: CASSYSPPRTLGKGYEQYF; cdr3_nt: TGTGCCAGCAGTTACTCGCCCCCCCGGACTCTCGGAAAGGGGTACGAGCAGTACTTC
d_call: TRBD2; clone_size: many; j_call: TRBJ2-3; v_call: TRBV12-3/TRBV12-4; cdr3_aa: CASSLSGRTDTQYF; cdr3_nt: TGTGCCAGCAGCCTTAGCGGGAGAACAGATACGCAGTATTTT
d_call: NA; clone_size: many; j_call: TRBJ2-7; v_call: TRBV12-3/TRBV12-4; cdr3_aa: CASRGNSYEQYF; cdr3_nt: TGTGCCAGCAGGGGAAACTCCTACGAGCAGTACTTC
d_call: NA; clone_size: NA; j_call: TRBJ2-3; v_call: TRBV9; cdr3_aa: CASSVAPGSRSDTQYF; cdr3_nt: TGTGCCAGCAGCGTAGCTCCAGGTAGCAGGTCAGATACGCAGTATTTT
d_call: TRBD2; clone_size: NA; j_call: TRBJ2-5; v_call: TRBV6-2/TRBV6-3; cdr3_aa: CASSYSSGSRETQYF; cdr3_nt: TGTGCCAGCAGTTACTCCAGCGGGAGTCGGGAGACCCAGTACTTC
d_call: TRBD2; clone_size: NA; j_call: TRBJ2-3; v_call: TRBV5-1; cdr3_aa: CASSSSGISTDTQYF; cdr3_nt: TGCGCCAGCAGCTCTAGCGGGATCAGCACAGATACGCAGTATTTT
d_call: NA; clone_size: NA; j_call: TRBJ2-6; v_call: TRBV5-1; cdr3_aa: CASSLTPPGAGANVLTF; cdr3_nt: TGCGCCAGCAGCTTGACTCCCCCAGGGGCCGGGGCCAACGTCCTGACTTTC
d_call: NA; clone_size: NA; j_call: TRBJ1-5; v_call: TRBV7-8; cdr3_aa: CASSSLDSNQPQHF; cdr3_nt: TGTGCCAGCAGCTCACTGGACAGCAATCAGCCCCAGCATTTT
d_call: TRBD2; clone_size: NA; j_call: TRBJ2-3; v_call: TRBV18; cdr3_aa: CASSPGTSGSLDTQYF; cdr3_nt: TGTGCCAGCTCACCAGGGACTAGCGGGAGTTTGGATACGCAGTATTTT
d_call: TRBD1; clone_size: NA; j_call: TRBJ1-1; v_call: TRBV3-1; cdr3_aa: CASSRRDRVPTEAFF; cdr3_nt: TGTGCCAGCAGCCGCCGGGACAGGGTACCCACTGAAGCTTTCTTT
d_call: NA; clone_size: few; j_call: TRBJ2-1; v_call: TRBV24-1; cdr3_aa: CATSDRLVGASYNEQFF; cdr3_nt: TGTGCCACCAGTGACCGACTAGTGGGCGCCTCCTACAATGAGCAGTTCTTC
d_call: NA; clone_size: few; j_call: TRBJ2-5; v_call: TRBV5-1; cdr3_aa: CASSKGGYGEETQYF; cdr3_nt: TGCGCCAGCAGCAAGGGCGGGTACGGTGAGGAGACCCAGTACTTC
d_call: TRBD2; clone_size: few; j_call: TRBJ2-7; v_call: TRBV20-1; cdr3_aa: CSASITGLAGSYEQYF; cdr3_nt: TGCAGTGCTAGTATTACCGGACTAGCGGGATCCTACGAGCAGTACTTC
d_call: TRBD1; clone_size: few; j_call: TRBJ1-5; v_call: TRBV18; cdr3_aa: CASSPGQDQGPQHF; cdr3_nt: TGTGCCAGCTCACCTGGACAGGACCAGGGACCCCAGCATTTT
d_call: NA; clone_size: NA; j_call: TRBJ2-7; v_call: TRBV7-9; cdr3_aa: CASSATAWGEQYF; cdr3_nt: TGTGCCAGCAGCGCGACGGCGTGGGGCGAGCAGTACTTC
d_call: NA; clone_size: few; j_call: TRBJ1-2; v_call: TRBV14; cdr3_aa: CASSQDLVIGRGYTF; cdr3_nt: TGTGCCAGCAGCCAAGATCTCGTCATAGGGAGAGGCTACACCTTC
d_call: TRBD2; clone_size: few; j_call: TRBJ2-7; v_call: TRBV5-4; cdr3_aa: CASRVDLAVYEQYF; cdr3_nt: TGTGCCAGCAGAGTAGACCTAGCGGTGTACGAGCAGTACTTC
d_call: NA; clone_size: NA; j_call: TRBJ2-3; v_call: TRBV20-1; cdr3_aa: CSASRGGKRADTQYF; cdr3_nt: TGCAGTGCTAGTCGAGGTGGTAAAAGGGCAGATACGCAGTATTTT
d_call: NA; clone_size: NA; j_call: TRBJ2-5; v_call: TRBV10-3; cdr3_aa: CAISPSKGDETQYF; cdr3_nt: TGTGCCATCAGCCCCTCGAAGGGGGATGAGACCCAGTACTTC
d_call: NA; clone_size: many; j_call: TRBJ1-4; v_call: TRBV12-3/TRBV12-4; cdr3_aa: CASSVGSIATNEKLFF; cdr3_nt: TGTGCCAGCTCAGTCGGTTCCATTGCAACTAATGAAAAACTGTTTTTT